This T cell receptor (beta chain) was recovered during a study of T cell repertoires in cytomegalovirus infection. Study-wide results and caveats: Ex vivo, HLA-C-restricted CMV-specific TCR beta clonotypes prevailed over the rest of the response. Cumulated frequencies of public TCR beta families served to identify carriers of CMV plus the relevant HLA.

In the case of this clonotype: What it binds is unknown.

TCRdb ran MiXCR on the reads and lists one entry per CDR3 protein. The sample lists some 440,000 distinct CDR3 sequences; around 32% were seen once. Per germline, CDR1 LNHDA and CDR2 SQIVND (reference sequence). Trimming shortened V by 1 base and J by 7 bases, and 13 bases separated the two germline ends. The CDR3 has 15 amino acids. The sequence was collected from a human donor in good health (CMV status not recorded). Some clones in this sample may be carry-over from other donors' samples. The genes are TRBV19 and TRBJ2-2; no definite D call. The specimen sequenced was PBMCs. CDR3 coding DNA: TGTGCCAGTAGTATAGTAGCCAGGAAGGACGGGGAGCTGTTTTTT. Translating it yields CASSIVARKDGELFF. The full variable domain, its missing parts supplied by reference TRBV19 and TRBJ2-2, is DGGITQSPKYLFRKEGQNVTLSCEQNLNHDAMYWYRQDPGQGLRLIYYSQIVNDFQKGDIAEGYSVSREKKESFPLTVTSAQKNPTAFYLCASSIVARKDGELFFGEGSRLTVL.